A single sample is the source of the 8 T cell receptor beta chains below, sequenced in a study of T-cell reconstitution after alpha-beta-depleted transplantation in children. The authors prepared the TCRbeta library with unique molecular identifiers. TCRdb analysed the PCR reads with MiXCR anew, one entry per CDR3 protein. The repertoire has roughly 200,000 distinct CDR3 sequences, 13% to 15% of them found once; the top ten carry 13%. Source: PBMCs from the stem cell graft donor, taken from the stem cell graft. These TCRs come from a human donor who donated a stem cell graft to a child with acute lymphoblastic leukemia.

This clonotype was found a few times. The rearrangement links TRBV11-2 to TRBJ2-3, with 9 positions matching TRBD1. V gave up 3 bases and J gave up 5 bases; unmatched junction bases: 6. CDR3 size: 15 residues. Germline V lookup: CDR1 SGHAT, CDR2 FQNNGV. CDR3 loop: CASSFNRGLVDTQYF. The CDR3, as DNA: TGTGCCAGCAGCTTCAACAGGGGGCTTGTAGATACGCAGTATTTT.

This clonotype was picked up many times. V gene TRBV29-1 combines with J gene TRBJ1-4; no definite D call. Trimming cost V 6 bases and J 8 bases, with 19 bases left between them. CDR1 and CDR2 (germline): SQVTM, ANQGSEA. The CDR3 contains 14 residues. The CDR3 DNA reads TGCAGCGTGGGCCCGAGCATGGCGGGGGAAAAACTGTTTTTT. It encodes CSVGPSMAGEKLFF.

To note about this clonotype: Possible read error: a much larger clone is one base away. J is TRBJ2-7 and V is TRBV5-1; TRBD2 agrees at 7 bases. The CDR3 totals 13 residues. Germline values: CDR1 SGHRS, CDR2 YFSETQ. The CDR3 loop is CASAGVGSYVQYF. Written as DNA, the CDR3 is TGCGCCAGCGCGGGAGTGGGGTCCTACGTGCAGTACTTC.

The J gene is TRBJ2-2, the V gene TRBV6-2 or TRBV6-3; D possibly corresponds to TRBD2 (6 bases). The V end was cut by 4 bases, the J end by 4 bases, with 13 bases between. The V gene's germline CDR1 is MNHEY and CDR2 SVGEGT. The CDR3 extends over 15 amino acids. CDR3 loop: CASSSRGSGTGELFF. In nucleotides, the CDR3 is TGTGCCAGCAGTTCCCGGGGTAGCGGCACCGGGGAGCTGTTTTTT.

The chain joins TRBV6-1 to TRBJ1-4, with D possibly TRBD1 on 5 matching bases. The CDR3 has 14 amino acids. Germline CDR1 is MNHNS and CDR2 is SASEGT. The germline V and J ends were trimmed by 6 bases and 5 bases, with 13 bases remaining between them. CDR3 sequence: CASSLAGPNEKLFF. CDR3 nucleotide sequence: TGTGCCAGCAGCCTGGCGGGGCCGAATGAAAAACTGTTTTTT.

This clonotype was seen repeatedly, ten times or more. This chain connects TRBV5-1 to TRBJ1-2, with D maybe TRBD1 (5 bases). Germline CDR1 SGHRS, CDR2 YFSETQ. The CDR3 extends over 14 amino acids. V lost 3 bases and J 3 bases, leaving 12 bases between the germline ends. The CDR3 sequence: CASSSLGEHYGYTF. The CDR3 bases are TGCGCCAGCAGCTCCCTGGGGGAGCACTATGGCTACACCTTC. Variable domain in full (rest from reference TRBV5-1 and TRBJ1-2): KAGVTQTPRYLIKTRGQQVTLSCSPISGHRSVSWYQQTPGQGLQFLFEYFSETQRNKGNFPGRFSGRQFSNSRSEMNVSTLELGDSALYLCASSSLGEHYGYTFGSGTRLTVV.

Ten or more counts support this clonotype. V gene TRBV10-3 combines with J gene TRBJ2-5; D uncertain. V was shortened by 3 bases and J by 6 bases, with 5 bases between the two germline ends. Germline V gene data show CDR1 as ENHRY and CDR2 as SYGVKD. The CDR3 is 11 amino acids. In DNA form, the CDR3 reads TGTGCCATCAGTGATAAGAAGACCCAGTACTTC. Translation gives CAISDKKTQYF.

This clonotype was found many times. The chain carries TRBV27 and TRBJ2-1; tentatively, D is TRBD1 or TRBD2 (5 bases each). Germline V gene lookup returns CDR1 MNHEY and CDR2 SMNVEV (reference sequence). The CDR3 contains 16 residues. V lost 0 bases and J lost 0, with 9 bases in between. CDR3 sequence reads: CASSLSRGISYNEQFF. The CDR3 nucleotides read TGTGCCAGCAGTTTATCGAGGGGTATCTCCTACAATGAGCAGTTCTTC.